This T cell receptor (beta chain) was sequenced during a study of CD8+CD57+ T cells in acquired aplastic anemia. Background on the study: Sorted CD4+ and CD8+ cell DNA averaged 3.2 ug. Study conclusions and caveats: Researchers report that twenty-nine CD8+ CDR3 sequences appeared in both patients and controls. CD8+ Simpson's diversity in patients was not significantly different from that in controls.

TCR beta VDJ and CDR3 profiles were obtained from a genomic DNA template. Using its own MiXCR run on the reads, TCRdb lists one record per CDR3 protein. This sample has 180,000 or so distinct CDR3 sequences, with 45% to 50% found just once. The length of the CDR3 is 16 residues. CDR1 is KGHDR, CDR2 SFDVKD, per germline. V was cut by 4 bases and J by 0 bases, with 12 bases left in between. In its sample, this clonotype was seen many times. What it binds is unknown. The chain uses TRBV24-1 and TRBJ2-1, with D possibly matching TRBD1 (6 bases). The sequenced sample consisted of sorted CD4+, CD8+, or CD8+CD57+ T cells (not recorded which) from PBMCs. The sequence came from a human donor in good health. CDR3 DNA sequence: TGTGCCACCAGTGACCCTACAGGGAACTCCTACAATGAGCAGTTCTTC. Its translation is CATSDPTGNSYNEQFF.